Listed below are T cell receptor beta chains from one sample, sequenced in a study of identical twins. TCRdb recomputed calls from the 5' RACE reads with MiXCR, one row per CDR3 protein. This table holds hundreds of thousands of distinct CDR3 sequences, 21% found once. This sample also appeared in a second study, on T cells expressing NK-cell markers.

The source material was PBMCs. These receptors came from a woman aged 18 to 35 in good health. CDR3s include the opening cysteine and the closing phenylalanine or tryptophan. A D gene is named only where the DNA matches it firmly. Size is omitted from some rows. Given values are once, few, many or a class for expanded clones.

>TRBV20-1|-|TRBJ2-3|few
CSAPPHEYTDTQYF
TGCAGTGCTCCCCCCCATGAGTACACAGATACGCAGTATTTT
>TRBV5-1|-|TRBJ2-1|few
CASSFIPSANEQFF
TGCGCCAGCAGCTTTATCCCTAGCGCCAATGAGCAGTTCTTC
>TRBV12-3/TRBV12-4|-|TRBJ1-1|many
CASSLRGKAFF
TGTGCCAGCAGTTTACGAGGGAAAGCTTTCTTT
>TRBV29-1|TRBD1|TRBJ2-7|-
CSALDRGRPEQYF
TGCAGCGCGCTAGACAGGGGGCGACCCGAGCAGTACTTC
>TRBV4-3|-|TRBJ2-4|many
CASSQDLGGRAKNIQYF
TGCGCCAGCAGCCAAGATCTAGGGGGACGAGCCAAAAACATTCAGTACTTC
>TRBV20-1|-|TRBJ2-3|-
CSAQEFADTQYF
TGCAGTGCCCAGGAGTTTGCAGATACGCAGTATTTT
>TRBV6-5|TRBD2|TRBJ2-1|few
CASSYSRLAGINEQFF
TGTGCCAGCAGTTACTCCCGACTAGCGGGGATCAATGAGCAGTTCTTC
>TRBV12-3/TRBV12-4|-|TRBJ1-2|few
CASSESGTLYGYTF
TGTGCCAGCAGCGAGTCCGGGACACTCTATGGCTACACCTTC
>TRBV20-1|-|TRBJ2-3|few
CSARVDTQYF
TGCAGTGCTAGAGTAGATACGCAGTATTTT
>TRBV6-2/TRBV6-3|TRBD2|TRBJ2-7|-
CASSSTSGSTSGQYF
TGTGCCAGCAGTTCGACTAGCGGGAGCACGTCCGGGCAGTACTTC
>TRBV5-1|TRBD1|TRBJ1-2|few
CASRPTGVIYGYTF
TGCGCCAGCAGACCGACAGGGGTGATCTATGGCTACACCTTC
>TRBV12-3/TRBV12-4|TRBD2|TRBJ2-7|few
CASSMAGRVIEQYF
TGTGCCAGCTCCATGGCTGGGAGGGTAATCGAGCAGTACTTC
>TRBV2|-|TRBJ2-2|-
CASSGGPTNTGELFF
TGTGCCAGCAGTGGAGGACCGACGAACACCGGGGAGCTGTTTTTT
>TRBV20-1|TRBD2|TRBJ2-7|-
CSARRGTSGGNLYF
TGCAGTGCTCGAAGAGGGACTAGCGGGGGGAACCTGTACTTC